This entry features one TCR beta chain sequence. Its matching antigen is unknown. The CDR3 sequence is 15 residues long. Germline V gives CDR1 MNHEY, CDR2 SVGEGT. The V end lost 6 bases, the J end lost 5 bases, and 19 bases lay between the germline ends. This sample was taken from a study of response to subunit inactivated influenza vaccine. Overall study findings and caveats: Few new T cells, the authors suggested, are recruited by each seasonal influenza vaccination.

TCRdb processed the RT-PCR reads anew with MiXCR; each CDR3 protein has one entry. The sample holds hundreds of thousands of distinct CDR3 sequences, less than 8% seen once. The chain is built from TRBV6-2 or TRBV6-3 and TRBJ1-1; D remains unclear. Material: PBMCs from blood, obtained less than 30 months after vaccination. The clonotype was recovered from a man aged 50 to 75 who received an inactivated influenza vaccine. CDR3 DNA: TGTGCCAGCAGCGCGATTTTCAAGGTGTGGACTGAAGCTTTCTTT. This sequence encodes CASSAIFKVWTEAFF.